This T cell receptor (beta chain) is from a study of blood T cell repertoires in COVID-19. For the study at large: The United States, Italy and Spain supplied acute and convalescent COVID-19 samples.

As processed by the authors: Researchers report that nucleated cell counts were estimated from reference gene primer amplification. This table comes from immunoSEQ multiplex PCR, and its TCRdb copy is limited to in-frame clones, with some not included. The V and J calls and clone size are taken from that table; D and trimming were inferred from the DNA. The sample lists some 280,000 clones; about 85% were seen once. The length of the CDR3 is 14 residues. Per the germline V gene, CDR1 is SGHRS and CDR2 is YFSETQ. The sample consisted of peripheral blood. The sequence came from a woman aged 45-60 years with active or convalescent COVID-19. The J gene is TRBJ2-2, the V gene TRBV5-1, with D perhaps matching TRBD1 (6 bases). In DNA form, the CDR3 reads TGCGCGGCCTCCCAGGGGTCGGACACCGGGGAGCTGTTTTTT. Its translation: CAASQGSDTGELFF.